The rows below give T cell receptor beta chains drawn from one sample of a study of CD8 T cells in Susac syndrome. Each CDR3 protein gets one entry after TCRdb re-called the immunoSEQ multiplex PCR reads with MiXCR. Seen here are 200,000 or so distinct CDR3 sequences, over 90% observed once, and the top ten hold about 0.096%. The sequenced sample was CD4+ T cells from PBMCs. The receptors were sampled from a human donor with multiple sclerosis. Each CDR3 is given with its conserved first and last residue. The D gene is left open where the match is weak. Where a row states a size, it is once, few, many or the class of an expanded clone; other rows omit it.

CDR3 DNA: TGCAGTGCCCCGGGACAAGTCCAAGAGACCCAGTACTTC
CDR3 protein: CSAPGQVQETQYF
clone size: NA
J gene: TRBJ2-5
V gene: TRBV20-1
D gene: NA

CDR3 DNA: TGTGCCAGCAGCCAAGTTTTGGGGGAGCTGTTTTTT
CDR3 protein: CASSQVLGELFF
clone size: NA
J gene: TRBJ2-2
V gene: TRBV3-1
D gene: NA

CDR3 DNA: TGTGCCAGCAGCTTAACGTCGGGGATCAATCAGCCCCAGCATTTT
CDR3 protein: CASSLTSGINQPQHF
clone size: NA
J gene: TRBJ1-5
V gene: TRBV7-3
D gene: NA

CDR3 DNA: TGTGCCAGCAGTTTGGGCAGGTCCTACAATGAGCAGTTCTTC
CDR3 protein: CASSLGRSYNEQFF
clone size: NA
J gene: TRBJ2-1
V gene: TRBV27
D gene: NA

CDR3 DNA: TGTGCCAGCGGGGGGACGCGGGAGGGTACCTACGAGCAGTACTTC
CDR3 protein: CASGGTREGTYEQYF
clone size: NA
J gene: TRBJ2-7
V gene: TRBV2
D gene: TRBD2

CDR3 DNA: TGTGCCTGGAGTGGCGACAGGGGGCGCGTAGCTTTCTTT
CDR3 protein: CAWSGDRGRVAFF
clone size: NA
J gene: TRBJ1-1
V gene: TRBV30
D gene: TRBD1

CDR3 DNA: TGTGCCAGCAGCCCAGCGGGGGGTGTTGAGACCCAGTACTTC
CDR3 protein: CASSPAGGVETQYF
clone size: few
J gene: TRBJ2-5
V gene: TRBV25-1
D gene: TRBD2

CDR3 DNA: TGCGCCAGCAGCTTGGAGGGAGGTCCCCCTACCTACGAGCAGTACTTC
CDR3 protein: CASSLEGGPPTYEQYF
clone size: NA
J gene: TRBJ2-7
V gene: TRBV5-1
D gene: NA

CDR3 DNA: TGTGCCTGGAGTGTACGAGGGGGTTTCACAGATACGCAGTATTTT
CDR3 protein: CAWSVRGGFTDTQYF
clone size: NA
J gene: TRBJ2-3
V gene: TRBV30
D gene: NA

CDR3 DNA: TGCAGTGCTAGAGATCAGAGGGGGGGCGCATTCAATCAGCCCCAGCATTTT
CDR3 protein: CSARDQRGGAFNQPQHF
clone size: NA
J gene: TRBJ1-5
V gene: TRBV20-1
D gene: NA

CDR3 DNA: TGTGCCATCCATGGGGACAAGGGCTACGAGCAGTACTTC
CDR3 protein: CAIHGDKGYEQYF
clone size: NA
J gene: TRBJ2-7
V gene: TRBV2
D gene: NA

CDR3 DNA: TGTGCCAGCAGCCAGGGGTGGGATCAGCCCCAGCATTTT
CDR3 protein: CASSQGWDQPQHF
clone size: NA
J gene: TRBJ1-5
V gene: TRBV3-1
D gene: NA

CDR3 DNA: TGCAGTGCCCGAGCGGGTTCCAACTATGGCTACACCTTC
CDR3 protein: CSARAGSNYGYTF
clone size: NA
J gene: TRBJ1-2
V gene: TRBV20-1
D gene: NA

CDR3 DNA: TGTGCCAGCAGCTTGCAAACCCAGGGCGGGGGAGCTTTCTTT
CDR3 protein: CASSLQTQGGGAFF
clone size: NA
J gene: TRBJ1-1
V gene: TRBV7-2
D gene: NA

CDR3 DNA: TGTGCCAGCTCTCTCAGCGGGAACGAGCAGTACTTC
CDR3 protein: CASSLSGNEQYF
clone size: few
J gene: TRBJ2-7
V gene: TRBV18
D gene: TRBD2

CDR3 DNA: TGCGCCAGCAGCTCATCCGGGACAGAAGAGACCCAGTACTTC
CDR3 protein: CASSSSGTEETQYF
clone size: NA
J gene: TRBJ2-5
V gene: TRBV5-1
D gene: TRBD1

CDR3 DNA: TGCGCCAGCAGCCAAGTAGTGGTTTTAGCGTCCTACAATGAGCAGTTCTTC
CDR3 protein: CASSQVVVLASYNEQFF
clone size: NA
J gene: TRBJ2-1
V gene: TRBV4-1
D gene: NA

CDR3 DNA: TGTGCCAGCAGCCCCCGGGGCCTCTCCTACAATGAGCAGTTCTTC
CDR3 protein: CASSPRGLSYNEQFF
clone size: NA
J gene: TRBJ2-1
V gene: TRBV3-1
D gene: NA

CDR3 DNA: TGCAGCGTTGAGAAGGGCCAGAACACTGAAGCTTTCTTT
CDR3 protein: CSVEKGQNTEAFF
clone size: NA
J gene: TRBJ1-1
V gene: TRBV29-1
D gene: NA

CDR3 DNA: TGTGCCAGCAGTTTAGCTGTGGTAGCGGGGTTAATGAGGCAGTTCTTC
CDR3 protein: CASSLAVVAGLMRQFF
clone size: NA
J gene: TRBJ2-1
V gene: TRBV12-3/TRBV12-4
D gene: TRBD2

CDR3 DNA: TGTGCCAGCAGCCCGGGGCTAGGGTCCTACAATGAGCAGTTCTTC
CDR3 protein: CASSPGLGSYNEQFF
clone size: NA
J gene: TRBJ2-1
V gene: TRBV3-1
D gene: NA

CDR3 DNA: TGCAGTGCTCAAGGGGGCAGGGGGCTTACCTACGAGCAGTACTTC
CDR3 protein: CSAQGGRGLTYEQYF
clone size: once
J gene: TRBJ2-7
V gene: TRBV20-1
D gene: TRBD1

CDR3 DNA: TGCAGCGTTGAAGATGCATTCTACACCTTC
CDR3 protein: CSVEDAFYTF
clone size: NA
J gene: TRBJ1-2
V gene: TRBV29-1
D gene: NA

CDR3 DNA: TGTGCCAGCAGTTTTCGCACAGGGAACGGCTACACCTTC
CDR3 protein: CASSFRTGNGYTF
clone size: NA
J gene: TRBJ1-2
V gene: TRBV27
D gene: NA

CDR3 DNA: TGCGCCAGCAGCTTAGGAGGGGGTGGCAACATTCAGTACTTC
CDR3 protein: CASSLGGGGNIQYF
clone size: NA
J gene: TRBJ2-4
V gene: TRBV5-1
D gene: NA

CDR3 DNA: TGCAGTGCCTCCGGGGGTAGCGGGATAGTAGATACGCAGTATTTT
CDR3 protein: CSASGGSGIVDTQYF
clone size: NA
J gene: TRBJ2-3
V gene: TRBV20-1
D gene: TRBD2

CDR3 DNA: TGTGCCTGGAGGGGACCGGGCCGGGAAGCTTTCTTT
CDR3 protein: CAWRGPGREAFF
clone size: NA
J gene: TRBJ1-1
V gene: TRBV30
D gene: NA

CDR3 DNA: TGCAGCGCTCCGCGGACAGGGCACAATGAGCAGTTCTTC
CDR3 protein: CSAPRTGHNEQFF
clone size: NA
J gene: TRBJ2-1
V gene: TRBV29-1
D gene: TRBD1

CDR3 DNA: TGCAGTGCTCCAAATAGCCAGGGGCATGACGAGCAGTTCTTC
CDR3 protein: CSAPNSQGHDEQFF
clone size: NA
J gene: TRBJ2-1
V gene: TRBV20-1
D gene: NA

CDR3 DNA: TGTGCCAGCAGGACGACAGGGTCCCCTTTGGAAGAGACCCAGTACTTC
CDR3 protein: CASRTTGSPLEETQYF
clone size: NA
J gene: TRBJ2-5
V gene: TRBV27
D gene: TRBD1

CDR3 DNA: TGCGCCAGCAGCTTGGAGGACAGGGCTGGGGCCAACGTCCTGACTTTC
CDR3 protein: CASSLEDRAGANVLTF
clone size: NA
J gene: TRBJ2-6
V gene: TRBV5-1
D gene: TRBD1

CDR3 DNA: TGTGCCACCAGCCCCCGGAGCGGGGAGCTGTTTTTT
CDR3 protein: CATSPRSGELFF
clone size: NA
J gene: TRBJ2-2
V gene: TRBV24-1
D gene: NA

CDR3 DNA: TGTGCCAGCACCCCTAGCGGGAGTATCCACGAGCAGTACTTC
CDR3 protein: CASTPSGSIHEQYF
clone size: NA
J gene: TRBJ2-7
V gene: TRBV7-2
D gene: TRBD2

CDR3 DNA: TGTGCCAGCAGCCCCGACCCCTCTGGGGCCAACGTCCTGACTTTC
CDR3 protein: CASSPDPSGANVLTF
clone size: NA
J gene: TRBJ2-6
V gene: TRBV9
D gene: NA

CDR3 DNA: TGTGCCAGCAGTTTGGGGGACAGGGGAAGCTATGGCTACACCTTC
CDR3 protein: CASSLGDRGSYGYTF
clone size: NA
J gene: TRBJ1-2
V gene: TRBV12-3/TRBV12-4
D gene: TRBD1

CDR3 DNA: TGTGCCAGCTCCCGGCAGGAAGAGACCCAGTACTTC
CDR3 protein: CASSRQEETQYF
clone size: NA
J gene: TRBJ2-5
V gene: TRBV18
D gene: NA

CDR3 DNA: TGTGCCAGCAGCGTAGTCGGAAGGGACAGCTCCTTC
CDR3 protein: CASSVVGRDSSF
clone size: NA
J gene: TRBJ1-2
V gene: TRBV9
D gene: TRBD1

CDR3 DNA: TGTGCCAGCAGCCAACCGGGACTAGCGGGGGGCACAGATACGCAGTATTTT
CDR3 protein: CASSQPGLAGGTDTQYF
clone size: NA
J gene: TRBJ2-3
V gene: TRBV3-1
D gene: TRBD2

CDR3 DNA: TGCGCCAGCAGCCCTGTGCGATTAGAAGAGACCCAGTACTTC
CDR3 protein: CASSPVRLEETQYF
clone size: NA
J gene: TRBJ2-5
V gene: TRBV4-1
D gene: NA

CDR3 DNA: TGCAGTGCTAGGCCAAACCCGGCGGGAGCCGGGGAGACCCAGTACTTC
CDR3 protein: CSARPNPAGAGETQYF
clone size: NA
J gene: TRBJ2-5
V gene: TRBV20-1
D gene: TRBD2

CDR3 DNA: TGTGCCAGCAGTTTCAGCGAAAACATTCAGTACTTC
CDR3 protein: CASSFSENIQYF
clone size: NA
J gene: TRBJ2-4
V gene: TRBV3-1
D gene: NA

CDR3 DNA: TGTGCCAGCAGCCCCCAGACCCCTCGGGCTTTCTTT
CDR3 protein: CASSPQTPRAFF
clone size: NA
J gene: TRBJ1-1
V gene: TRBV9
D gene: NA

CDR3 DNA: TGCAGTGCAAGTACCTGGGGCCACCAAGAGACCCAGTACTTC
CDR3 protein: CSASTWGHQETQYF
clone size: NA
J gene: TRBJ2-5
V gene: TRBV20-1
D gene: NA

CDR3 DNA: TGTGCCAGTAATATTAAGGGGACATTGACCTACGAGCAGTACTTC
CDR3 protein: CASNIKGTLTYEQYF
clone size: once
J gene: TRBJ2-7
V gene: TRBV19
D gene: NA

CDR3 DNA: TGTGCCAGTAGTCAACAGGGGAATCAGCCCCAGCATTTT
CDR3 protein: CASSQQGNQPQHF
clone size: NA
J gene: TRBJ1-5
V gene: TRBV19
D gene: TRBD1

CDR3 DNA: TGCGCCAGCAGTTCTCCGGGACAGAGGAATCAGCCCCAGCATTTT
CDR3 protein: CASSSPGQRNQPQHF
clone size: NA
J gene: TRBJ1-5
V gene: TRBV4-1
D gene: TRBD1

CDR3 DNA: TGTGCCAGTTGGGAGGGGACTCGCAATGAGCAGTTCTTC
CDR3 protein: CASWEGTRNEQFF
clone size: NA
J gene: TRBJ2-1
V gene: TRBV19
D gene: TRBD2

CDR3 DNA: TGCAGCGTTGTCTCCCGACAGGGGACGAATGAAGCTTTCTTT
CDR3 protein: CSVVSRQGTNEAFF
clone size: NA
J gene: TRBJ1-1
V gene: TRBV29-1
D gene: TRBD1

CDR3 DNA: TGCGCCAGCAGCCAAGAATTTCCCCTAGCGGGAGGAACGTACGAGCAGTACTTC
CDR3 protein: CASSQEFPLAGGTYEQYF
clone size: NA
J gene: TRBJ2-7
V gene: TRBV4-1
D gene: TRBD2

CDR3 DNA: TGTGCCAGTAAAACCGGGACAGGGGGCTCTGGGGCCAACGTCCTGACTTTC
CDR3 protein: CASKTGTGGSGANVLTF
clone size: NA
J gene: TRBJ2-6
V gene: TRBV12-3/TRBV12-4
D gene: TRBD1